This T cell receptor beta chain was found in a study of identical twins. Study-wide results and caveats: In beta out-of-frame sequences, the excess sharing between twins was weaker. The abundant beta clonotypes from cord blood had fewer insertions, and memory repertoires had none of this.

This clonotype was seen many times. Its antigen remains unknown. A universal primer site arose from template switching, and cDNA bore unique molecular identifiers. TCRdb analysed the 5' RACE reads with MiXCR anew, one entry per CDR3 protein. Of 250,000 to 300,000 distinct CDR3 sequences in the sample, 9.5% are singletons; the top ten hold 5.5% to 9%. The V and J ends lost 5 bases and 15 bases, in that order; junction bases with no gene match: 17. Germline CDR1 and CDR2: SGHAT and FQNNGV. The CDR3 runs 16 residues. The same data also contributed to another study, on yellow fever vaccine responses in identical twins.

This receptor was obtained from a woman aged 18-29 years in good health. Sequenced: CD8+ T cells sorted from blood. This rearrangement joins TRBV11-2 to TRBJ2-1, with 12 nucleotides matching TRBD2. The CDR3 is CASSPPGLAGGLSPFF. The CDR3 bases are TGTGCCAGCAGCCCCCCCGGGCTAGCGGGAGGGCTTAGTCCGTTCTTC.